These T cell receptor beta chains were read from a single sample in a study of T cells in narcolepsy. Assay used: immunoSEQ multiplex PCR; TCRdb lists only in-frame clones, some missing. The sample yields approximately 28,000 clones, approximately 80% seen once. The sequenced sample was CD45RA- memory CD4+ T cells from PBMCs. The source is a human donor with narcolepsy. CDR3s include the opening cysteine and the closing phenylalanine or tryptophan. The order of the fields is J gene, D gene, clone size, V gene, CDR3 DNA, CDR3 protein. The D gene is left open where the match is weak. Not all rows give a size; the values are once, few, many and, for expanded clones, a class.

j_call: TRBJ2-1
d_call: -
clone_size: -
v_call: TRBV4-2
cdr3_nt: TGTGCCAGCAGCCAAGATTTGAGGGGTGCGCGTTTGGGTGAGCAGTTCTTC
cdr3_aa: CASSQDLRGARLGEQFF

j_call: TRBJ1-1
d_call: -
clone_size: few
v_call: TRBV11-1
cdr3_nt: TGTGCCAGCAGCTTTGAAGGGGAAACTGAAGCTTTCTTT
cdr3_aa: CASSFEGETEAFF

j_call: TRBJ1-2
d_call: -
clone_size: -
v_call: TRBV2
cdr3_nt: TGTGCCAGCAGTGCCGACAGCAGCTATGGCTACACCTTC
cdr3_aa: CASSADSSYGYTF

j_call: TRBJ2-1
d_call: TRBD1
clone_size: -
v_call: TRBV2
cdr3_nt: TGTGCCAGCAGTGAGATCCAGGGGGATTTGTTCTTC
cdr3_aa: CASSEIQGDLFF

j_call: TRBJ2-2
d_call: -
clone_size: -
v_call: TRBV7-6
cdr3_nt: TGTGCCAGCAGCTTATCTCCGCGGGCCGGGGAGCTGTTTTTT
cdr3_aa: CASSLSPRAGELFF

j_call: TRBJ2-7
d_call: -
clone_size: -
v_call: TRBV6-6
cdr3_nt: TGTGCCAGCAACCCGGGACGGGATATCTACGAGCAGTACTTC
cdr3_aa: CASNPGRDIYEQYF

j_call: TRBJ2-1
d_call: -
clone_size: -
v_call: TRBV7-2
cdr3_nt: TGTGCCAGCAGCTTAGCCTCCGAAAATGAGCAGTTCTTC
cdr3_aa: CASSLASENEQFF

j_call: TRBJ1-4
d_call: -
clone_size: -
v_call: TRBV6-5
cdr3_nt: TGTGCCAGCAGACCGTCGGTACTCGGTGAAAAACTGTTTTTT
cdr3_aa: CASRPSVLGEKLFF

j_call: TRBJ1-6
d_call: -
clone_size: -
v_call: TRBV11-2
cdr3_nt: TGTGCCAGCAGCTTAGACGGTACTAATTCACCCCTCCACTTT
cdr3_aa: CASSLDGTNSPLHF

j_call: TRBJ2-1
d_call: TRBD2
clone_size: -
v_call: TRBV29-1
cdr3_nt: TGCAGCGTTGAAGGAGGTAGCGGGGGGTACAATGAGCAGTTCTTC
cdr3_aa: CSVEGGSGGYNEQFF